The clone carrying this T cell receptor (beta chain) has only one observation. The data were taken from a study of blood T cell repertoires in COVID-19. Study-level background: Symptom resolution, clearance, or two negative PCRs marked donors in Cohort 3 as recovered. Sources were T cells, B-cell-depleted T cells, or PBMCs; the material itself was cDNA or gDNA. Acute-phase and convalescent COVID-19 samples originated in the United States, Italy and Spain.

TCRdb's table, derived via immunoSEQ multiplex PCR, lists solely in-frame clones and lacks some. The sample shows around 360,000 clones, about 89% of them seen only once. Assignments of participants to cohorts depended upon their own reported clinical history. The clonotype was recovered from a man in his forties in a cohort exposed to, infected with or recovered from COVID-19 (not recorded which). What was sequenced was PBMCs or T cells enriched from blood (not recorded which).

The CDR3 reads CAISKTGNYGYTF. The CDR3 DNA reads as TGTGCCATCAGTAAGACAGGGAACTATGGCTACACCTTC. The rearrangement links TRBV10-3 to TRBJ1-2; 7 bases line up with TRBD1. Losses at the gene ends were 5 bases for V and 2 bases for J; bases not matched to a gene: 2. The CDR3 is 13 residues long. Germline V gives CDR1 ENHRY, CDR2 SYGVKD.